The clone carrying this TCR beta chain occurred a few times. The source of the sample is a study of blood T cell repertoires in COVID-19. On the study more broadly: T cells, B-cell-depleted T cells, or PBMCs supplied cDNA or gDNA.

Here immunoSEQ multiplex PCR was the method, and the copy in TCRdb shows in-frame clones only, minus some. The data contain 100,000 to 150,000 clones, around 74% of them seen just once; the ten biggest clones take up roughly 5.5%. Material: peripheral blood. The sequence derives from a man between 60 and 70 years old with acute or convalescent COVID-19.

CDR3 DNA sequence: TGTGCCAGCAGCAAACCCAGGGAAGCATTGGGGAATGAAAAACTGTTTTTT. Protein sequence: CASSKPREALGNEKLFF. The chain joins TRBV21-1 to TRBJ1-4; no check of the table's D call, TRBD1, against the DNA was made. TRBV21-1 is a pseudogene segment. The CDR3 contains 17 residues.